This T cell receptor beta chain appears in the sequencing data of a study of monozygotic twins with inflammatory bowel disease. Points on this clonotype: What it binds is unknown.

Germline V gives CDR1 LGHNA, CDR2 YSLEER. The CDR3 totals 15 residues. Study-wide points: The data did not back a single strong IBD-associated clonotype or signal. Concordant and discordant twins showed no difference in repertoire similarity, possibly from limited power.

TCRdb reanalyzed the 5' RACE reads, giving one entry per CDR3 protein sequence and no DNA. This specimen shows 300,000 to 400,000 distinct CDR3 sequences; the ten leading clones hold 2.5% to 3%. The rearrangement uses TRBV4-3 and TRBJ1-1. The origin of this receptor is a human donor with ulcerative colitis or Crohn's disease, or a healthy co-twin of an affected twin (not recorded which). The specimen sequenced was blood. The CDR3 sequence is CASSRVGSLSTEAFF.